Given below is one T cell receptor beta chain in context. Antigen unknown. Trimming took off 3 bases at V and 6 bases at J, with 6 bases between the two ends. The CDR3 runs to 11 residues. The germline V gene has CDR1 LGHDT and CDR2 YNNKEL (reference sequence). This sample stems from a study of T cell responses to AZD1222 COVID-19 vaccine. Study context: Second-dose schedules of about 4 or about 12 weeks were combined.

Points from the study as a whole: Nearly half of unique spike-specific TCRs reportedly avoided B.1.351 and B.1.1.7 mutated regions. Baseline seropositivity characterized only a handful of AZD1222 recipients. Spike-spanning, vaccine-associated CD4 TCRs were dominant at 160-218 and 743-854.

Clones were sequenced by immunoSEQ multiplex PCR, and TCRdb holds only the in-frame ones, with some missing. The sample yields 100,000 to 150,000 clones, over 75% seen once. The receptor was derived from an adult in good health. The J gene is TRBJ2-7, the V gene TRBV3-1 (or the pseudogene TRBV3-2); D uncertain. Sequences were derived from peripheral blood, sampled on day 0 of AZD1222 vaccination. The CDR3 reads CASSHLGEQYF. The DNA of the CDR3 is TGTGCCAGCAGCCATCTAGGCGAGCAGTACTTC.